These 14 T cell receptor beta chains originate from one sample sequenced in a study of technical replicates of blood from several donors. The table came from immunoSEQ multiplex PCR; TCRdb's copy has only in-frame clones and leaves some out. The top ten clones hold about 0.25% of a sample with around 76,000 clones, roughly 91% of them seen once. Material: T cells isolated from PBMCs. The receptor set was obtained from a human donor in good health.

The chain joins TRBV6-5 to TRBJ1-2, with 7 bases identical to TRBD1. Germline lookup yields CDR1 MNHEY and CDR2 SVGAGI. The V gene end was trimmed by 6 bases and the J gene end by 7 bases; junction bases not matched to a gene: 8. CDR3 size: 13 residues. CDR3 sequence: CASSPGTVVGYTF. The CDR3 DNA sequence: TGTGCCAGCAGCCCAGGGACAGTTGTTGGCTACACCTTC.

V usage is TRBV29-1 and J usage is TRBJ1-2; 7 bases fit TRBD1. The CDR3 is 12 residues long. Trimming at V came to 6 bases and at J to 4 bases, leaving 5 bases not matched to a gene. Looked up from germline, CDR1 is SQVTM and CDR2 is ANQGSEA. CDR3 in DNA: TGCAGCGTAAAGGGACAGTCCTATGGCTACACCTTC. Residues: CSVKGQSYGYTF.

This chain connects TRBV12-5 to TRBJ1-5; D is ambiguous. Germline V gene data show CDR1 as LGHNT and CDR2 as FRNRAP. The V gene lost 0 bases and the J gene lost 5 bases, with 14 bases spanning the gap. The CDR3 has 16 residues. This CDR3 is CASGLVIKGRDQPQHF. The CDR3 region has the DNA TGTGCTAGTGGTTTGGTAATAAAAGGGAGGGATCAGCCCCAGCATTTT.

This clone showed up just once. J is TRBJ2-1 and V is TRBV2; 7 nucleotides align to TRBD2. Germline V CDR1 and CDR2: SNHLY, FYNNEI. The CDR3 has 17 amino acids. With 1 base clipped from V and 4 bases from J, the junction kept 10 bases outside the gene matches. This CDR3 is CASSEVVGGRTYNEQFF. DNA for the CDR3: TGTGCCAGCAGTGAAGTGGTGGGAGGGCGTACGTACAATGAGCAGTTCTTC. Variable domain in full (rest from reference TRBV2 and TRBJ2-1): EPEVTQTPSHQVTQMGQEVILRCVPISNHLYFYWYRQILGQKVEFLVSFYNNEISEKSEIFDDQFSVERPDGSNFTLKIRSTKLEDSAMYFCASSEVVGGRTYNEQFFGPGTRLTVL.

The chain has TRBV7-9 and TRBJ2-7; 8 positions match TRBD1. Germline V gene sequence: CDR1 SEHNR, CDR2 FQNEAQ (reference sequence). CDR3 size: 15 residues. The V and J ends lost 6 bases and 3 bases, in that order; junction bases with no gene match: 10. In DNA, the CDR3 is TGTGCCAGCAGTCGACTCCTGGACAGGGTCTACGAGCAGTACTTC. Its protein is CASSRLLDRVYEQYF.

The chain uses TRBV19 and TRBJ2-3; 9 nucleotides agree with TRBD2. This CDR3 is 17 amino acids long. CDR1 and CDR2 (germline): LNHDA, SQIVND (reference sequence). Trimming took 4 bases from V and 0 from J; bases not matched to a gene: 8. The CDR3 nucleotides read TGTGCCAGTAGTACCCGAGGGACTAGCCAGAGCACAGATACGCAGTATTTT. Translating gives CASSTRGTSQSTDTQYF.

This chain uses TRBV5-4 with TRBJ2-7; D might be TRBD2 (6 bases). The CDR3 runs to 15 residues. The germline CDR1 and CDR2 sequences are SGHNT and YYREEE (reference sequence). Between the trimmed V and J ends, which lost 4 bases and 6 bases, there was a span of 20 bases. The CDR3 reads CASSPGGREFGEQYF. In DNA, the CDR3 is TGTGCCAGCAGCCCCGGGGGTAGGGAGTTCGGCGAGCAGTACTTC.

The J gene is TRBJ2-6, the V gene TRBV16, with a tentative D call TRBD1 (6 bases). CDR1 KGHSY and CDR2 FQNENV come from the germline V gene. There are 16 residues in the CDR3. The germline V and J ends were trimmed by 6 bases and 2 bases, with 14 bases remaining between them. The CDR3 bases are TGTGCCAGCAGTCAGTCCAGGGGAACTGGGGCCAACGTCCTGACTTTC. Translating it yields CASSQSRGTGANVLTF. The full variable domain, rest sourced from reference TRBV16 and TRBJ2-6, is GEEVAQTPKHLVRGEGQKAKLYCAPIKGHSYVFWYQQVLKNEFKFLISFQNENVFDETGMPKERFSAKCLPNSPCSLEIQATKLEDSAVYFCASSQSRGTGANVLTFGAGSRLTVL.

The chain couples TRBV19 to TRBJ1-5, with 10 bases fitting TRBD1. CDR3 length: 15 amino acids. The V and J ends lost 5 bases and 6 bases, in that order; junction bases with no gene match: 7. Germline V gives CDR1 LNHDA, CDR2 SQIVND (reference sequence). The CDR3 DNA follows: TGTGCCAGTAGTGCGACAGGGGGCAGTTCTCAGCCCCAGCATTTT. Its translation: CASSATGGSSQPQHF.

Concerning this clone itself: One end of the junction fails to match germline, which may point to a read error. The chain is built from TRBV6-6 and TRBJ1-1, with D unresolved. This CDR3 is built from 13 residues. Germline assignment: CDR1 MNHNY and CDR2 SVGAGI (reference sequence). Here the CDR3 reads CVSSPGSAAEAFF. In nucleotides, the CDR3 is TGTGTCAGCAGTCCTGGTAGTGCTGCTGAAGCTTTCTTT.

The chain recombines TRBV5-1 with TRBJ2-7; 9 nucleotides line up with TRBD2. This CDR3 comprises 15 residues. Unmatched junction bases numbered 7, after V lost 4 bases and J lost 2 bases. The germline V gene has CDR1 SGHRS and CDR2 YFSETQ. This CDR3 is CASSHSGSAPYEQYF. CDR3 DNA sequence: TGCGCCAGCAGCCATAGCGGGAGCGCACCCTACGAGCAGTACTTC.

The chain links TRBV6-5 to TRBJ1-4; D gene ambiguous. Per germline, CDR1 MNHEY and CDR2 SVGAGI. The CDR3 totals 14 residues. Trimming shortened V by 2 bases and J by 0 bases, and 4 bases separated the two germline ends. The DNA for the CDR3 is TGTGCCAGCAGTTACGGAGCAACTAATGAAAAACTGTTTTTT. This sequence encodes CASSYGATNEKLFF.

The V gene is TRBV5-1, the J gene TRBJ2-5; D not certain. This CDR3 spans 13 amino acids. The germline V gene has CDR1 SGHRS and CDR2 YFSETQ. The V end was cut by 5 bases, the J end by 2 bases, with 10 bases between. The CDR3 DNA reads as TGCGCCAGCAGGACGACTTTTCAAGAGACCCAGTACTTC. Translation: CASRTTFQETQYF.

The chain uses TRBV28 and TRBJ1-2; 7 positions match TRBD1. V was pared by 5 bases and J by 8 bases, with 5 bases of the junction left unmatched. The CDR3 consists of 12 residues. The germline gives CDR1 MDHEN, CDR2 SYDVKM. CDR3 in amino acids: CASSPTGPGYTF. CDR3 DNA sequence: TGTGCCAGCAGTCCGACAGGGCCGGGCTACACCTTC.